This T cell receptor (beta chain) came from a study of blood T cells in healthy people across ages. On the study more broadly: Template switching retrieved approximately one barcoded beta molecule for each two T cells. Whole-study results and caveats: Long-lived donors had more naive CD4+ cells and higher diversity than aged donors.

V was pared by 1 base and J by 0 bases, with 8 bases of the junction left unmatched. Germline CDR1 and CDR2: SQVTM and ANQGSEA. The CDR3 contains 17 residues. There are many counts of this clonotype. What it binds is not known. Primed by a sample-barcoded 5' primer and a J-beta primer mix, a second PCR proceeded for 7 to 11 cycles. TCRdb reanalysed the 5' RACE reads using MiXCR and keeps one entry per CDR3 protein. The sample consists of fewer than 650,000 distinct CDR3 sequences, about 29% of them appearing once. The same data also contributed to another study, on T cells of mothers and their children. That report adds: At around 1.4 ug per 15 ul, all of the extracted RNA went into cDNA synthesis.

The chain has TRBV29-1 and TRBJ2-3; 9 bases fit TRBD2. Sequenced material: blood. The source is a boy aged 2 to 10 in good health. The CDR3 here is CSVEGTSGPASTDTQYF. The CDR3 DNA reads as TGCAGCGTTGAAGGCACTAGCGGGCCTGCTAGCACAGATACGCAGTATTTT.